Below, one T cell receptor beta chain is given with its context. These data belong to a study of blood T cell repertoires in COVID-19. Looking at the study overall: Acute and convalescent COVID-19 specimens originated in the United States, Italy and Spain. T cells, B-cell-depleted T cells, or PBMCs supplied cDNA or gDNA.

The CDR3 loop spans 15 amino acids. Trimming removed 5 bases from V and 8 bases from J; junction bases left unmatched: 10. Germline CDR1 reads LNHDA; CDR2 reads SQIVND (reference sequence). Original methodology: Scientists estimated how many nucleated cells there were by amplifying reference gene primers. Clones were read by immunoSEQ multiplex PCR, and TCRdb kept only the in-frame ones, dropping some. Clone size and the V and J calls come from that table; the DNA yielded D and trimming. The sample consists of 100,000 to 150,000 clones, about 80% of them appearing once. The receptor was isolated from a human donor in a cohort sampled during active COVID-19. Sequencing was carried out using peripheral blood. The J gene is TRBJ2-7, the V gene TRBV19, with TRBD2 identical over 12 bases. CDR3 bases: TGTGCCAGTAGTTTAGGACTAGCGGGACCCCTAAAGCAGTACTTC. It yields the protein CASSLGLAGPLKQYF.